Shown below are 14 T cell receptor beta chains from a single sample sequenced in a study of blood T cells in healthy people across ages. Then a second PCR, running roughly 7 to 12 cycles, was carried out with a sample-barcoded 5' primer and a J-beta primer mix. Each CDR3 protein gets one entry after TCRdb re-called the 5' RACE reads with MiXCR. The data contain about 680,000 distinct CDR3 sequences, 49% of them singletons. The material sequenced was blood. The receptors come from a woman in her fifties or sixties in good health.

There are a few counts of this clonotype. The chain couples TRBV6-2 or TRBV6-3 to TRBJ2-7, with TRBD2 matching over 9 bases. CDR3 length equals 15 residues. Germline trimming cut 0 bases from V and 4 bases from J; bases unmatched to any gene: 4. CDR1 is MNHEY and CDR2 is SVGEGT in the germline V gene. The CDR3 nucleotides are TGTGCCAGCAGTTACTCCGGGACTAGCCTGTACGAGCAGTACTTC. Translation gives CASSYSGTSLYEQYF.

The chain couples TRBV7-9 to TRBJ2-2, with D perhaps TRBD1 (6 bases). V dropped 5 bases and J dropped 7 bases, with 14 bases sitting between them. Germline loops: CDR1 SEHNR, CDR2 FQNEAQ (reference sequence). This CDR3 is built from 14 residues. CDR3 DNA: TGTGCCAGCAGCAACACAGGGTTTCACGGGGAGCTGTTTTTT. It translates to CASSNTGFHGELFF.

The CDR3 loop reads CASSPEARLYEQYF. CDR3 DNA: TGTGCCAGCTCACCAGAGGCCCGATTATACGAGCAGTACTTC. This chain joins TRBV18 and TRBJ2-7; D uncertain. The CDR3 extends over 14 amino acids. With 2 bases removed from V and 4 bases from J, the gap between germline ends came to 12 bases. CDR1 KGHSH and CDR2 LQKENI come from the germline V gene.

This clonotype was seen a few times. Given a much more abundant clone one base away, this may be a read error. The chain carries TRBV4-3 and TRBJ2-1, with D uncertain. This CDR3 spans 16 amino acids. CDR1 and CDR2 (germline): LGHNA, YSLEER. Trimming took off 3 bases at V and 3 bases at J, with 15 bases between the two ends. This CDR3 is CASSHYVGELYNEQFF. The CDR3 DNA is TGCGCCAGCAGCCATTACGTCGGCGAACTCTACAATGAGCAGTTCTTC.

This clonotype was recorded many times. The chain recombines TRBV11-2 with TRBJ2-6; 8 positions agree with TRBD1. This CDR3 has 17 amino acids. The junction had 3 bases not matched to a gene; V was cut back by 0 bases and J by 2 bases. Germline values: CDR1 SGHAT, CDR2 FQNNGV. The CDR3 region is CASSLDLDRAGANVLTF. CDR3 DNA: TGTGCCAGCAGCTTAGACTTGGACAGGGCTGGGGCCAACGTCCTGACTTTC.

The CDR3 DNA reads TGTGCCAGCAGCTTACAGCGGGGAGGCACAGATACGCAGTATTTT. Residues: CASSLQRGGTDTQYF. The V gene is TRBV13, the J gene TRBJ2-3; 7 bases map to TRBD2. There are 15 residues in the CDR3. The trim removed 2 bases at V and 1 base at J, leaving 3 bases unmatched. Germline V gives CDR1 PRHDT, CDR2 FYEKMQ (reference sequence).

J is TRBJ2-7 and V is TRBV7-9; a weak D match, TRBD2 (5 bases). This CDR3 is built from 14 residues. Trimming cost V 4 bases and J 2 bases, with 12 bases left between them. CDR1 is SEHNR and CDR2 is FQNEAQ in the germline V gene (reference sequence). CDR3 sequence: CASSSSAAPYEQYF. The CDR3 DNA sequence: TGTGCCAGCAGCTCGTCAGCGGCCCCCTACGAGCAGTACTTC.

V is TRBV15 and J is TRBJ1-1, with 7 bases fitting TRBD1. This CDR3 region has 14 residues. The trim removed 3 bases at V and 0 bases at J, leaving 1 base unmatched. Germline CDR1 and CDR2: LNHNV and YYDKDF (reference sequence). CDR3 bases: TGTGCCACCAGCAGTACAGGGGTGAACACTGAAGCTTTCTTT. Translated: CATSSTGVNTEAFF.

The rearrangement links TRBV11-2 to TRBJ2-3; D not certain. CDR3 length: 15 residues. V shed 4 bases and J shed 2 bases, with 13 bases lying between them. Germline assignment: CDR1 SGHAT and CDR2 FQNNGV. The DNA of the CDR3 is TGTGCCAGCAGCTCCCCGCGGCGCAACACAGATACGCAGTATTTT. It yields the protein CASSSPRRNTDTQYF.

This clonotype showed up just a few times. The chain joins TRBV7-2 to TRBJ2-1, with TRBD2 matching over 12 bases. This CDR3 has 14 residues. Germline V gene data show CDR1 as SGHTA and CDR2 as FQGNSA. The V and J ends lost 3 bases and 10 bases, in that order; junction bases with no gene match: 4. CDR3 amino acids: CASSFVGLAGEQFF. CDR3 bases: TGTGCCAGCAGCTTCGTCGGACTAGCGGGAGAGCAGTTCTTC.

The table lists this clonotype with a few counts. The chain links TRBV24-1 to TRBJ2-3; D call uncertain. The germline CDR1 and CDR2 sequences are KGHDR and SFDVKD. This CDR3 comprises 14 residues. The V and J ends lost 4 bases and 4 bases respectively, with 11 bases between them. DNA of the CDR3: TGTGCCACCAGTGAATGGACCCACGCAGATACGCAGTATTTT. Amino acid sequence: CATSEWTHADTQYF.

The chain recombines TRBV28 with TRBJ2-4; maybe TRBD2 (5 bases). The DNA matches TRBJ2-5 better at its end, which makes the J call doubtful. The CDR3 is 16 residues long. CDR1 and CDR2 from the germline V gene are MDHEN and SYDVKM. The CDR3 loop is CASSPRGWGVGETQYF. Written as DNA, the CDR3 is TGTGCCAGCAGTCCCCGTGGCTGGGGAGTGGGGGAGACCCAGTACTTC.

This clonotype was seen once. The chain uses TRBV27 and TRBJ2-4; D is possibly TRBD1 or TRBD2 (5 bases each). CDR3 size: 16 residues. V gave up 2 bases and J gave up 8 bases, with 19 bases separating them. The germline V gene has CDR1 MNHEY and CDR2 SMNVEV (reference sequence). The CDR3 nucleotides read TGTGCCAGCAGTTTAATGGGGACGGTCATTGGGGACATTCAGTACTTC. It translates to CASSLMGTVIGDIQYF.

This sequence joins TRBV6-6 and TRBJ2-3; 7 bases agree with TRBD2. CDR1 and CDR2 from the germline V gene are MNHNY and SVGAGI (reference sequence). V was pared by 2 bases and J by 0 bases, with 2 bases of the junction left unmatched. The CDR3 is 15 amino acids. In DNA, the CDR3 is TGTGCCAGCAGTTACACGGGGGGAAGCACAGATACGCAGTATTTT. This gives the protein CASSYTGGSTDTQYF.